A single sample gave rise to the 22 T cell receptor beta chains below, sequenced in a study of control samples from healthy donors and cancer patients (dated by TCRdb to 2019 to 2021). Library creation used the immunoSEQ multiplex PCR assay. TCRdb provides this immuneACCESS table in a form limited to in-frame rearrangements. Some clones are lacking; in checked studies, under half of them reflect an unresolved V gene, and why the rest are absent is not known. The sample records 150,000 or so clones, roughly 95% of which are singletons. Roughly 4.3% of the sample goes to the ten largest clones. Sequencing input: blood. Receptor source: a woman in her sixties in good health.

This chain links TRBV18 with TRBJ1-2, with 8 bases matching TRBD1. Trimming cost V 8 bases and J 3 bases; bases outside gene matches: 8. Germline loops: CDR1 KGHSH, CDR2 LQKENI. The CDR3 contains 14 residues. The CDR3 reads CASGTGQRDYGYTF. The CDR3, as DNA: TGTGCCAGCGGGACAGGACAGAGGGACTATGGCTACACCTTC.

The chain couples TRBV5-4 to TRBJ2-2; TRBD1 is a possible D gene (6 bases). CDR3 size: 16 residues. Between the trimmed V and J ends, which lost 6 bases and 4 bases, there was a span of 19 bases. Germline V lookup: CDR1 SGHNT, CDR2 YYREEE (reference sequence). Here the CDR3 reads CASTPRQGRITGELFF. The CDR3 DNA reads as TGTGCCAGCACCCCCAGGCAGGGGCGGATCACCGGGGAGCTGTTTTTT.

In its sample, this clone was seen once. This chain connects TRBV5-1 to TRBJ2-5, with 9 nucleotides matching TRBD2. The CDR3 runs 15 residues. Germline CDR1 SGHRS, CDR2 YFSETQ. V lost 1 base, J lost 3 bases, and 4 bases stayed unmatched. The chain's CDR3 is CASSLQGGGEETQYF. Written as DNA, the CDR3 is TGCGCCAGCAGCTTGCAGGGCGGGGGGGAAGAGACCCAGTACTTC.

The J gene is TRBJ2-5, the V gene TRBV6-2 or TRBV6-3, with D possibly being TRBD2 (6 bases). The CDR3 is 14 amino acids. Germline V gives CDR1 MNHEY, CDR2 SVGEGT. V gave up 2 bases and J gave up 5 bases, with 12 bases separating them. As DNA, the CDR3 is TGTGCCAGCAGTTACGGGACTGCATCGGAGACCCAGTACTTC. This encodes CASSYGTASETQYF.

This clone was detected once. The chain carries TRBV18 and TRBJ2-7; unclear D gene. This CDR3 has 13 residues. Trimming took 3 bases from V and 4 from J, leaving 10 bases between them. CDR1 and CDR2 from the germline V gene are KGHSH and LQKENI. CDR3 in amino acids: CASSPPSSYEQYF. The CDR3 DNA follows: TGTGCCAGCTCACCCCCCTCCTCGTACGAGCAGTACTTC.

The V gene is TRBV27, the J gene TRBJ1-6; D is perhaps TRBD1 (5 bases). CDR1 MNHEY and CDR2 SMNVEV come from the germline V gene (reference sequence). The CDR3 is made up of 15 amino acids. The V end was cut by 2 bases, the J end by 6 bases, with 11 bases between. Here the CDR3 DNA reads TGTGCCAGCAGTTTACAGGGCCCTCCTAATTCACCCCTCCACTTT. Its protein is CASSLQGPPNSPLHF.

This chain connects TRBV30 to TRBJ2-3; 7 nucleotides match TRBD2. The ends lost 2 bases at V and 1 base at J; junction bases unmatched: 9. The CDR3 consists of 16 residues. Looked up from germline, CDR1 is GTSNPN and CDR2 is SVGIG (reference sequence). The CDR3: CAWSLHRTRGTDTQYF. CDR3 sequence (DNA): TGTGCCTGGAGTCTCCATCGGACTAGAGGCACAGATACGCAGTATTTT.

The rearrangement uses TRBV5-1 and TRBJ2-1; 8 bases fit TRBD2. The CDR3 runs 18 residues. Losses at the gene ends were 7 bases for V and 6 bases for J; bases not matched to a gene: 21. The germline V gene encodes CDR1 SGHRS and CDR2 YFSETQ. The CDR3 region has the DNA TGCGCCAGCCAATTCGGGGCGGGGGGTCACACAGGAAGCAATGAGCAGTTCTTC. Its protein product is CASQFGAGGHTGSNEQFF.

The chain couples TRBV29-1 to TRBJ1-1; D gene unclear. CDR1 and CDR2 (germline): SQVTM, ANQGSEA. CDR3 length: 12 residues. Trimming left V 6 bases short and J 1 base short, with 9 bases between. This chain's CDR3 is CSVLEGNTEAFF. The DNA of the CDR3 is TGCAGCGTGTTAGAGGGGAACACTGAAGCTTTCTTT.

The V call is TRBV9, the J call TRBJ2-7; D might be TRBD1 (6 bases). CDR3 length: 13 residues. Trimming removed 0 bases at V and 6 bases at J, with 10 bases between. Germline-derived CDR1 and CDR2 are SGDLS and YYNGEE. Here the CDR3 DNA reads TGTGCCAGCAGCGTAGGTCAGGGGAGCGAGCAGTACTTC. Protein product: CASSVGQGSEQYF.

This clone was seen a handful of times. The CDR3 DNA follows: TGTGCCAGCAAGATGCAGGGGGTCGAGACCCAGTACTTC. Residues: CASKMQGVETQYF. The chain carries TRBV6-5 and TRBJ2-5; 7 bases agree with TRBD1. CDR1 is MNHEY and CDR2 is SVGAGI in the germline V gene. CDR3 length: 13 amino acids. Trimming cost V 7 bases and J 5 bases; bases outside gene matches: 7.

The rearrangement uses TRBV10-3 and TRBJ2-1, with 7 bases lining up with TRBD2. Trimming removed 5 bases from V and 4 bases from J; junction bases left unmatched: 11. The CDR3 has 16 amino acids. Per germline, CDR1 ENHRY and CDR2 SYGVKD. CDR3 region: CAISPRGDYNYNEQFF. The CDR3 region has the DNA TGTGCCATCAGTCCTCGGGGGGACTATAATTACAATGAGCAGTTCTTC.

The chain joins TRBV6-5 to TRBJ1-2; TRBD1 aligns across 9 bases. The V gene end was trimmed by 2 bases and the J gene end by 6 bases; junction bases not matched to a gene: 7. The CDR3 is 15 amino acids. Germline CDR1 MNHEY, CDR2 SVGAGI. The CDR3 loop reads CASSYASGTGNGYTF. CDR3 DNA sequence: TGTGCCAGCAGTTACGCATCCGGGACAGGGAATGGCTACACCTTC.

The J gene is TRBJ2-7, the V gene TRBV7-2; D is unclear. Deletions cut 5 bases from V and 0 bases from J, with 17 bases between. This CDR3 is 16 amino acids long. The germline gives CDR1 SGHTA, CDR2 FQGNSA. Here the CDR3 DNA reads TGTGCCAGCAGCCTAACTACCGGCAGCTACTCCTACGAGCAGTACTTC. Amino acid sequence: CASSLTTGSYSYEQYF.

This clone has a single count. The genes are TRBV6-5 and TRBJ1-5; 10 nucleotides agree with TRBD1. Unmatched junction bases numbered 9, after V lost 7 bases and J lost 6 bases. The CDR3 is made up of 15 amino acids. The germline V gene has CDR1 MNHEY and CDR2 SVGAGI. The CDR3 nucleotides read TGTGCCAGCACCTTTGACAGGGGGCAGCGTCAGCCCCAGCATTTT. It specifies CASTFDRGQRQPQHF.

CDR3 in amino acids: CASSQDRDYGYTF. The CDR3 bases are TGTGCCAGCAGCCAAGATCGGGACTATGGCTACACCTTC. The genes are TRBV14 and TRBJ1-2, with D unresolved. Trimming left V 0 bases short and J 3 bases short, with 5 bases between. CDR3 length: 13 residues. Per germline, CDR1 SGHDN and CDR2 FVKESK.

This clone was seen only once. J is TRBJ2-7 and V is TRBV19; D tentatively reads TRBD1 or TRBD2 (5 bases each). Germline V gene lookup returns CDR1 LNHDA and CDR2 SQIVND (reference sequence). The CDR3 spans 15 residues. V was cut by 8 bases and J by 2 bases, with 19 bases left in between. CDR3 amino acids: CASGALIRDTYEQYF. CDR3 coding DNA: TGTGCCAGTGGGGCCTTGATACGGGATACCTACGAGCAGTACTTC.

The V gene is TRBV9, the J gene TRBJ1-2, with D possibly TRBD1 on 6 matching bases. From germline, CDR1 is SGDLS and CDR2 YYNGEE. The V gene lost 4 bases and the J gene lost 8 bases, with 18 bases spanning the gap. This CDR3 is 14 amino acids long. Written as DNA, the CDR3 is TGTGCCAGCAGCCAAGCGCAGGGGTTTGGGGGCTACACCTTC. This sequence encodes CASSQAQGFGGYTF.

The rearrangement uses TRBV19 and TRBJ2-5, with TRBD1 matching 7 bases. The CDR3 extends over 14 amino acids. Germline loops: CDR1 LNHDA, CDR2 SQIVND (reference sequence). J gave up 3 bases and V 1 base, and 2 bases lay outside the gene matches. The CDR3 region is CASSIGGGEETQYF. CDR3 nucleotides: TGTGCCAGTAGTATAGGAGGGGGCGAAGAGACCCAGTACTTC.

V gene TRBV7-2 combines with J gene TRBJ1-4; 7 bases agree with TRBD1. Trimming removed 1 base from V and 4 bases from J; junction bases left unmatched: 3. The length of the CDR3 is 15 residues. From germline, CDR1 is SGHTA and CDR2 FQGNSA. Here the CDR3 DNA reads TGTGCCAGCAGCTTAGTGGGGACAGTTAATGAAAAACTGTTTTTT. Protein: CASSLVGTVNEKLFF.

This chain connects TRBV6-4 to TRBJ2-3; 7 bases fit TRBD2. CDR1 is MRHNA, CDR2 SNTAGT, per germline. The CDR3 is 16 amino acids. V was pared by 2 bases and J by 0 bases, with 5 bases of the junction left unmatched. The CDR3, as DNA: TGTGCCAGCAGTGACCGGGGCGGGGGTAGCACAGATACGCAGTATTTT. Translation: CASSDRGGGSTDTQYF.

The chain combines TRBV30 with TRBJ1-4; TRBD1 might be the D (5 bases). The CDR3 is 15 residues long. Between the trimmed V and J ends, which lost 2 bases and 7 bases, there was a span of 17 bases. CDR1 is GTSNPN and CDR2 is SVGIG in the germline V gene (reference sequence). CDR3 amino acids: CAWSRMGGVGEKLFF. The DNA for the CDR3 is TGTGCCTGGAGTCGGATGGGGGGGGTCGGTGAAAAACTGTTTTTT.